This passage covers 17 T cell receptor beta chains from one sample sequenced in a study of regulatory T cells in long-lasting Graves disease. Sample time point: newly diagnosed GD, antithyroid drugs for less than 3 months. From RNA extracted from PBMCs, the TCR library was made. HTBI primers from iRepertoire and Arm-PCR of CDR3 regions yielded the TCR beta libraries. In TCRdb, the multiplex PCR reads were re-called with MiXCR into one record per CDR3 protein. The sample holds fewer than 650,000 distinct CDR3 sequences; 16% are singletons and the top ten take 15% to 20%. These same data were also listed under a study on T cells in Graves' hyperthyroidism and ophthalmopathy.

Sequenced here: peripheral blood mononuclear cells (PBMCs), sampled at new diagnosis, from a patient treated with antithyroid drugs. All receptors come from a woman in her twenties or thirties with Graves disease.

Many counts were recorded for this clonotype. CDR3 amino acids: CSVVASDTDTQYF. As DNA, the CDR3 is TGCAGCGTTGTGGCTAGCGACACAGATACGCAGTATTTT. V gene TRBV29-1 combines with J gene TRBJ2-3; D possibly corresponds to TRBD2 (6 bases). Trimming took off 4 bases at V and 2 bases at J, with 10 bases between the two ends. Germline loops: CDR1 SQVTM, CDR2 ANQGSEA. The CDR3 is 13 residues long.

This clonotype was counted many times. V and J are TRBV2 and TRBJ2-2, with 7 bases identical to TRBD1. From germline, CDR1 is SNHLY and CDR2 FYNNEI. Trimming removed 8 bases from V and 5 bases from J; junction bases left unmatched: 11. The CDR3 extends over 15 amino acids. CDR3 sequence (DNA): TGTGCCAGCTGCGATCAGGGGGTATGGACCGGGGAGCTGTTTTTT. Its translation: CASCDQGVWTGELFF.

This clonotype was seen repeatedly, ten times or more. The J gene is TRBJ1-5, the V gene TRBV10-3; 10 nucleotides match TRBD1. Per the germline V gene, CDR1 is ENHRY and CDR2 is SYGVKD. This CDR3 has 15 residues. Losses at the gene ends were 5 bases for V and 0 bases for J; bases not matched to a gene: 1. The DNA for the CDR3 is TGTGCCATCAGTCGGGACAGGGGTAGCAATCAGCCCCAGCATTTT. Residues: CAISRDRGSNQPQHF.

This clonotype was counted once. The chain combines TRBV2 with TRBJ1-6; D perhaps matches TRBD1 (6 bases). V gave up 5 bases and J gave up 5 bases, with 13 bases separating them. Germline CDR1 SNHLY, CDR2 FYNNEI. The CDR3 length is 15 residues. The CDR3 region is CASSQQGQNNSPLHF. The DNA for the CDR3 is TGTGCCAGCAGTCAACAGGGCCAGAATAATTCACCCCTCCACTTT. Based on the CDR3 plus reference TRBV2 and TRBJ1-6, the full variable domain is EPEVTQTPSHQVTQMGQEVILRCVPISNHLYFYWYRQILGQKVEFLVSFYNNEISEKSEIFDDQFSVERPDGSNFTLKIRSTKLEDSAMYFCASSQQGQNNSPLHFGNGTRLTVT.

This clonotype was seen repeatedly, ten times or more. This rearrangement joins TRBV28 to TRBJ1-2; TRBD1 matches 8 bases. The CDR3 totals 15 residues. Germline lookup yields CDR1 MDHEN and CDR2 SYDVKM. The V and J ends lost 5 bases and 2 bases, in that order; junction bases with no gene match: 7. CDR3 residues: CASSPLGTGNYGYTF. DNA for the CDR3: TGTGCCAGCAGTCCCTTAGGGACAGGCAACTATGGCTACACCTTC.

The chain has TRBV19 and TRBJ2-3, with D perhaps matching TRBD1 (6 bases). This CDR3 has 13 residues. Looked up from germline, CDR1 is LNHDA and CDR2 is SQIVND (reference sequence). V was shortened by 4 bases and J by 3 bases, with 8 bases between the two germline ends. The CDR3 here is CASSRQVTDTQYF. Here the CDR3 DNA reads TGTGCCAGTAGTAGACAGGTGACAGATACGCAGTATTTT.

This clonotype has a count of ten or more. CDR3 loop: CASSAPGTAKSGELFF. The CDR3 DNA sequence: TGTGCCAGCAGTGCCCCCGGGACAGCGAAGTCCGGGGAGCTGTTTTTT. The chain uses TRBV28 and TRBJ2-2; 7 nucleotides agree with TRBD1. The V gene end was trimmed by 5 bases and the J gene end by 6 bases; junction bases not matched to a gene: 12. Germline V gives CDR1 MDHEN, CDR2 SYDVKM. This CDR3 region has 16 residues.

This clonotype has a count of ten or more. This chain joins TRBV15 and TRBJ1-3, with 7 bases that match TRBD1. V trimming: 0 bases; J trimming: 7 bases; junction bases outside the gene matches: 9. Germline assignment: CDR1 LNHNV and CDR2 YYDKDF (reference sequence). The CDR3 contains 16 residues. DNA of the CDR3: TGTGCCACCAGCAGAGATGGGGTGAAACAGGGGAACACCATATATTTT. It specifies CATSRDGVKQGNTIYF.

This clonotype was picked up many times. The genes are TRBV18 and TRBJ2-2; TRBD2 agrees at 14 bases. With 6 bases clipped from V and 4 bases from J, the junction kept 7 bases outside the gene matches. This CDR3 has 17 residues. In germline, CDR1 is KGHSH, CDR2 LQKENI. Here the CDR3 reads CASSAGLAGGPTGELFF. DNA of the CDR3: TGTGCCAGCTCGGCAGGACTAGCGGGAGGTCCCACCGGGGAGCTGTTTTTT.

This clonotype came up many times. The genes are TRBV29-1 and TRBJ2-3; TRBD2 is a possible D gene (7 bases). The germline V and J ends were trimmed by 2 bases and 5 bases, with 23 bases remaining between them. The CDR3 sequence is 17 residues long. In germline, CDR1 is SQVTM, CDR2 ANQGSEA. The CDR3: CSVESSDRKWGGDTQYF. CDR3 DNA: TGCAGCGTTGAATCCTCCGACAGGAAGTGGGGGGGAGATACGCAGTATTTT.

This clonotype was observed many times. The chain uses TRBV6-1 and TRBJ2-5; tentatively, D is TRBD1 (7 bases). Germline loops: CDR1 MNHNS, CDR2 SASEGT. Trimming removed 9 bases at V and 0 bases at J, with 20 bases between. The CDR3 length is 16 residues. The CDR3 protein is CASISSPGGYQETQYF. In DNA, the CDR3 is TGTGCCAGTATATCTTCGCCAGGGGGGTACCAAGAGACCCAGTACTTC.

This clonotype was seen ten or more times. This rearrangement joins TRBV3-1 to TRBJ1-5; D ambiguous. The CDR3 sequence is 14 residues long. Germline CDR1 is LGHDT and CDR2 is YNNKEL (reference sequence). V lost 7 bases, J lost 0 bases, and 10 bases lay in between. CDR3 loop: CASNYKGSNQPQHF. CDR3 in DNA: TGTGCCAGCAACTATAAGGGTAGCAATCAGCCCCAGCATTTT.

The CDR3 sequence is CASSPGTSKETQYF. CDR3 DNA: TGTGCCAGCAGCCCCGGGACTAGCAAGGAGACCCAGTACTTC. The chain joins TRBV7-6 to TRBJ2-5; 9 bases are a match to TRBD2. Germline V gene lookup returns CDR1 SGHVS and CDR2 FNYEAQ. The ends lost 5 bases at V and 5 bases at J; junction bases unmatched: 6. CDR3 length: 14 amino acids.

Only a few counts were recorded for this clonotype. V is TRBV2 and J is TRBJ2-1; TRBD1 matches at 8 bases. J was trimmed by 1 base and V by 8 bases; bases with no gene match: 1. The CDR3 covers 13 residues. Germline V gene data show CDR1 as SNHLY and CDR2 as FYNNEI. CDR3 region: CASDRGSYNEQFF. The CDR3 DNA reads TGTGCCAGCGACAGGGGTTCCTACAATGAGCAGTTCTTC.

This chain connects TRBV19 to TRBJ2-7; TRBD1 might be the D (5 bases). Trimming removed 5 bases at V and 6 bases at J, with 11 bases between. The germline gives CDR1 LNHDA, CDR2 SQIVND (reference sequence). The CDR3 length is 12 residues. The CDR3 spells CASSATQGEQYF. The CDR3 DNA is TGTGCCAGTAGTGCGACCCAGGGCGAGCAGTACTTC.

This clonotype has more than one count but fewer than ten. The V gene is TRBV24-1, the J gene TRBJ1-5; weak D call: TRBD1 (5 bases). Germline CDR1 is KGHDR and CDR2 is SFDVKD. The V and J ends lost 6 bases and 3 bases respectively, with 11 bases between them. The CDR3 contains 14 residues. The CDR3 DNA reads TGTGCCACCAGTCAGTCAGGGAACAATCAGCCCCAGCATTTT. Translating gives CATSQSGNNQPQHF.

There are many counts of this clonotype. V gene TRBV2 combines with J gene TRBJ2-5; 8 bases align to TRBD1. Germline assignment: CDR1 SNHLY and CDR2 FYNNEI. With 8 bases clipped from V and 5 bases from J, the junction kept 13 bases outside the gene matches. CDR3 length: 15 amino acids. The CDR3 nucleotides read TGTGCCAGCTGCTACACCGGACAGGGTGTGGAGACCCAGTACTTC. The encoded protein is CASCYTGQGVETQYF.